A single sample is the source of the 21 T cell receptor beta chains below, sequenced in a study of CD8 T cells in ankylosing spondylitis. TCRdb used MiXCR to reprocess the 5' RACE reads, holding one entry per CDR3 protein. The repertoire holds 110,000 to 150,000 distinct CDR3 sequences, with 8% to 9% as singletons. Sequenced input: synovial fluid, either unsorted or a sorted T cell fraction (not recorded which). These receptors came from a male donor with ankylosing spondylitis.

The sample holds many counts of this clonotype. In nucleotides, the CDR3 is TGTGCCAGCAGTTTAAGAGACAGCCTTTACGAGCAGTACTTC. This codes for CASSLRDSLYEQYF. The J gene is TRBJ2-7, the V gene TRBV12-3 or TRBV12-4; TRBD1 is a possible D gene (5 bases). This CDR3 is built from 14 residues. V dropped 2 bases and J dropped 4 bases, with 12 bases sitting between them.

This clonotype was observed many times. V and J are TRBV20-1 and TRBJ2-1; possible D gene TRBD2, 5 bases. Per germline, CDR1 DFQATT and CDR2 SNEGSKA (reference sequence). V lost 3 bases, J lost 12 bases, and 21 bases lay in between. The CDR3 length is 14 residues. CDR3 sequence (DNA): TGCAGTGCTAGTCGGGGTGGGTTTAGTATCGTGCAGTTCTTC. Protein: CSASRGGFSIVQFF.

Many counts were recorded for this clonotype. V is TRBV7-2 and J is TRBJ1-3; no clear D gene. CDR1 SGHTA and CDR2 FQGNSA come from the germline V gene. This CDR3 is 13 amino acids long. Trimming shortened V by 4 bases and J by 2 bases, and 6 bases separated the two germline ends. The CDR3 DNA follows: TGTGCCAGCAGCTCTTTCCCTGGAAACACCATATATTTT. It specifies CASSSFPGNTIYF.

This clonotype was observed many times. The chain couples TRBV5-6 to TRBJ2-3; TRBD2 matches 11 bases. V shed 9 bases and J 5 bases; nucleotides not matched to a gene: 8. Germline V gene data show CDR1 as SGHDT and CDR2 as YYEEEE. The CDR3 is 14 residues long. The CDR3 protein is CATSTSGEGDTQYF. CDR3 bases: TGTGCCACCTCGACTAGCGGGGAAGGAGATACGCAGTATTTT. Using reference TRBV5-6 and TRBJ2-3 for the parts outside the CDR3, the full variable domain is DAGVTQSPTHLIKTRGQQVTLRCSPKSGHDTVSWYQQALGQGPQFIFQYYEEEERQRGNFPDRFSGHQFPNYSSELNVNALLLGDSALYLCATSTSGEGDTQYFGPGTRLTVL.

The rearrangement links TRBV20-1 to TRBJ1-1, with a possible D match to TRBD1 (5 bases). Germline V CDR1 and CDR2: DFQATT, SNEGSKA (reference sequence). The CDR3 spans 17 residues. Trimming stripped 0 bases from V and 1 base from J, with 18 bases between. The CDR3 loop is CSARDRGKTAENTEAFF. In nucleotides, the CDR3 is TGCAGTGCTAGAGATAGGGGAAAAACAGCGGAGAACACTGAAGCTTTCTTT.

This clonotype showed up many times. This chain joins TRBV12-3 or TRBV12-4 and TRBJ2-3; possibly TRBD1 for D (6 bases). The V end was cut by 7 bases, the J end by 4 bases, with 21 bases between. This CDR3 contains 16 residues. In DNA, the CDR3 is TGTGCCAGCAAATTTAGGGACACCCCACAATCAGATACGCAGTATTTT. Its translation is CASKFRDTPQSDTQYF.

This clonotype was counted ten times or more. The chain is built from TRBV4-2 and TRBJ2-3; 8 bases match TRBD1. The V gene end was trimmed by 4 bases and the J gene end by 4 bases; junction bases not matched to a gene: 10. The CDR3 sequence is 16 residues long. The germline V gene encodes CDR1 LGHNA and CDR2 YNFKEQ. The CDR3 nucleotides are TGTGCCAGCAGCCCGACTGCCGGGACAGGAGCAGATACGCAGTATTTT. It specifies CASSPTAGTGADTQYF.

This clonotype came up many times. The chain combines TRBV10-3 with TRBJ2-1; TRBD2 matches 8 bases. V trimming: 5 bases; J trimming: 0 bases; junction bases outside the gene matches: 0. Germline V CDR1 and CDR2: ENHRY, SYGVKD. This CDR3 is built from 14 residues. The CDR3 bases are TGTGCCATCAGTAGCGGGAGCTCCTACAATGAGCAGTTCTTC. Translating gives CAISSGSSYNEQFF.

The chain couples TRBV20-1 to TRBJ2-7; D ambiguous. From germline, CDR1 is DFQATT and CDR2 SNEGSKA (reference sequence). V lost 0 bases to trimming and J lost 2 bases, with 11 bases between them. The CDR3 runs to 14 residues. Here the CDR3 DNA reads TGCAGTGCTAGAGACCCCCGGCCTCCCTACGAGCAGTACTTC. This encodes CSARDPRPPYEQYF.

This clonotype has at least ten counts. The gene calls are TRBV20-1 and TRBJ1-2; weak D call: TRBD1 (5 bases). Trimming took 0 bases from V and 4 from J, leaving 12 bases between them. The germline V gene encodes CDR1 DFQATT and CDR2 SNEGSKA (reference sequence). CDR3 length equals 14 residues. The CDR3, as DNA: TGCAGTGCTAGAGATCTTCGACAGATCTATGGCTACACCTTC. It translates to CSARDLRQIYGYTF.

The chain employs TRBV9 and TRBJ2-1; perhaps D is TRBD1 or TRBD2 (6 bases each). The CDR3 is made up of 15 amino acids. Germline CDR1 reads SGDLS; CDR2 reads YYNGEE. V was trimmed by 0 bases and J by 6 bases, leaving 13 bases between them. The CDR3 loop reads CASSVVPGAPNEQFF. CDR3 DNA: TGTGCCAGCAGCGTAGTCCCGGGGGCACCCAATGAGCAGTTCTTC.

The sample holds a few counts of this clonotype. The chain combines TRBV11-2 with TRBJ2-5; D is unclear. V was shortened by 5 bases and J by 7 bases, with 11 bases between the two germline ends. Germline CDR1 SGHAT, CDR2 FQNNGV. The CDR3 extends over 12 amino acids. The CDR3 is CASSTYVGTQYF. Here the CDR3 DNA reads TGTGCCAGCAGCACATACGTAGGGACCCAGTACTTC.

This clonotype appeared many times. The V gene is TRBV5-1, the J gene TRBJ2-2; TRBD1 might be the D (6 bases). This CDR3 is 15 amino acids long. CDR1 SGHRS and CDR2 YFSETQ come from the germline V gene. The V end lost 2 bases, the J end lost 4 bases, and 12 bases lay between the germline ends. This CDR3 is CASSLTGTPTGELFF. The CDR3 DNA reads TGCGCCAGCAGCTTAACCGGGACACCCACCGGGGAGCTGTTTTTT.

This clonotype was counted many times. The chain recombines TRBV20-1 with TRBJ2-3; 8 bases agree with TRBD2. Germline CDR1 DFQATT, CDR2 SNEGSKA (reference sequence). The length of the CDR3 is 14 residues. V shed 5 bases and J 5 bases; nucleotides not matched to a gene: 9. The CDR3 spells CSAERLAPGDTQYF. CDR3 coding DNA: TGCAGTGCTGAGAGACTAGCGCCCGGAGATACGCAGTATTTT.

This clonotype was detected ten times or more. V gene TRBV4-1 combines with J gene TRBJ2-7, with D maybe TRBD2 (5 bases). Trimming stripped 1 base from V and 0 bases from J, with 10 bases between. CDR3 length: 15 residues. Germline loops: CDR1 MGHRA, CDR2 YSYEKL. CDR3: CASSQVALPSYEQYF. CDR3 nucleotide sequence: TGCGCCAGCAGCCAAGTAGCGCTGCCCTCCTACGAGCAGTACTTC.

This clonotype was seen at least ten times. This chain connects TRBV6-1 to TRBJ1-4; no clear D. With 7 bases removed from V and 8 bases from J, the gap between germline ends came to 17 bases. The germline V gene has CDR1 MNHNS and CDR2 SASEGT. The CDR3 is 14 residues long. In DNA, the CDR3 is TGTGCCAGCAACATGGACCTGAGTCGGGAAAAACTGTTTTTT. Encoded protein: CASNMDLSREKLFF.

The sample holds a few counts of this clonotype. J is TRBJ2-5 and V is TRBV20-1; TRBD2 agrees at 11 bases. J gave up 7 bases and V 2 bases, and 9 bases lay outside the gene matches. The CDR3 runs to 15 residues. Germline V gene sequence: CDR1 DFQATT, CDR2 SNEGSKA (reference sequence). This CDR3 reads CSARPPHGLAGTQYF. The CDR3 region has the DNA TGCAGTGCTAGACCTCCCCATGGACTAGCGGGGACCCAGTACTTC.

In this sample, this clonotype turned up many times. The rearrangement joins TRBV20-1 to TRBJ2-1, with 11 bases aligning to TRBD1. CDR3 length: 14 residues. Trimming took 4 bases from V and 9 from J; bases not matched to a gene: 8. Germline V CDR1 and CDR2: DFQATT, SNEGSKA (reference sequence). The CDR3 region is CSATRTGGKGEQFF. CDR3 DNA: TGCAGTGCTACCCGGACAGGGGGCAAGGGTGAGCAGTTCTTC.

The rearrangement joins TRBV6-2 or TRBV6-3 to TRBJ2-7, with D tentatively TRBD2 (6 bases). The V end lost 2 bases, the J end lost 5 bases, and 7 bases lay between the germline ends. Germline assignment: CDR1 MNHEY and CDR2 SVGEGT. The CDR3 runs 12 residues. CDR3 protein: CASSYGGNEQYF. The CDR3 region has the DNA TGTGCCAGCAGTTACGGAGGGAACGAGCAGTACTTC.

This clonotype was detected many times. The chain is built from TRBV7-2 and TRBJ1-1; possibly TRBD1 for D (5 bases). Germline V lookup: CDR1 SGHTA, CDR2 FQGNSA. This CDR3 comprises 17 residues. Trimming left V 2 bases short and J 2 bases short, with 18 bases between. CDR3 sequence reads: CASSLRPPGQGNTEAFF. CDR3 nucleotides: TGTGCCAGCAGCTTAAGGCCGCCCGGGCAGGGAAACACTGAAGCTTTCTTT. The full variable domain, completed using reference TRBV7-2 and TRBJ1-1, is GAGVSQSPSNKVTEKGKDVELRCDPISGHTALYWYRQSLGQGLEFLIYFQGNSAPDKSGLPSDRFSAERTGGSVSTLTIQRTQQEDSAVYLCASSLRPPGQGNTEAFFGQGTRLTVV.

The sample holds many counts of this clonotype. The chain carries TRBV6-1 and TRBJ2-6; D gene uncertain. The CDR3 has 17 amino acids. The germline V and J ends were trimmed by 5 bases and 0 bases, with 14 bases remaining between them. The V gene's germline CDR1 is MNHNS and CDR2 SASEGT. CDR3 DNA: TGTGCCAGCAGTACGGGCCTCTACCTCTCTGGGGCCAACGTCCTGACTTTC. Its translation: CASSTGLYLSGANVLTF.